The 3 T cell receptor beta chains below all came from one sample that was sequenced in a study of T cells in Graves' hyperthyroidism and ophthalmopathy. TCR beta CDR3 sequences were amplified from RNA transcripts. Carried out on the TCR CDR3, a first-round RT-PCR used the HTBI primer set. TCRdb processed the multiplex PCR reads anew with MiXCR; each CDR3 protein has one entry. The data show around 200,000 distinct CDR3 sequences, around 20% seen once. What was sequenced was blood. These receptors were obtained from a man aged 40-55 years with Graves' hyperthyroidism.

In its sample, this clonotype was seen many times. The chain is built from TRBV7-3 and TRBJ2-1; D possibly corresponds to TRBD2 (6 bases). The length of the CDR3 is 16 residues. The germline V gene has CDR1 SGHTA and CDR2 FQGTGA. The V and J ends lost 5 bases and 2 bases respectively, with 16 bases between them. In DNA form, the CDR3 reads TGTGCCAGCAGCCCCCCCGGGACTCCAGCCTACAATGAGCAGTTCTTC. Translation gives CASSPPGTPAYNEQFF. Combining the CDR3 with reference TRBV7-3 and TRBJ2-1 gives the whole variable domain GAGVSQTPSNKVTEKGKYVELRCDPISGHTALYWYRQSLGQGPEFLIYFQGTGAADDSGLPNDRFFAVRPEGSVSTLKIQRTERGDSAVYLCASSPPGTPAYNEQFFGPGTRLTVL.

The chain carries TRBV19 and TRBJ2-7, with TRBD1 matching over 9 bases. CDR1 LNHDA and CDR2 SQIVND come from the germline V gene (reference sequence). The J segment lost 4 bases and the V segment lost 8 bases, leaving 6 bases of the junction unmatched. CDR3 length: 13 residues. The CDR3 here is CASAGTGSYEQYF. Here the CDR3 DNA reads TGTGCCAGTGCCGGGACAGGGTCATACGAGCAGTACTTC.

This clonotype was seen ten or more times. This chain joins TRBV7-9 and TRBJ1-2; a possible D gene is TRBD1 (6 bases). V was cut by 0 bases and J by 7 bases, with 12 bases left in between. The CDR3 has 14 amino acids. Germline V gene lookup returns CDR1 SEHNR and CDR2 FQNEAQ (reference sequence). The CDR3 nucleotides read TGTGCCAGCAGCTTAGCGCCAACAGGGTTTGGCTACACCTTC. This gives the protein CASSLAPTGFGYTF.